A single sample is the source of the 30 T cell receptor beta chains below, sequenced in a study of cytomegalovirus exposure and HLA in healthy donors (dated by TCRdb to the late 2010s). The library was generated by the immunoSEQ multiplex PCR assay. A mixture of 60 forward primers for TCR Vbeta segments and 13 reverse primers for TCR Jbeta segments was used in the multiplex PCR. TCRdb stores this immuneACCESS table with in-frame sequences only. Part of the clones is absent; in the studies checked, under half of the shortfall reflects unresolved V genes, and no reason is known for the rest. The table for this sample lists 180,000 or so clones. Of the sample, roughly 0.74% falls within the top ten clones. The sequenced sample was PBMCs. The source is a boy aged 5-17 years in good health and CMV-seronegative.

V and J are TRBV6-6 and TRBJ2-1; 7 bases line up with TRBD2. Losses at the gene ends were 7 bases for V and 4 bases for J; bases not matched to a gene: 7. CDR1 and CDR2 (germline): MNHNY, SVGAGI (reference sequence). There are 14 residues in the CDR3. CDR3 DNA sequence: TGTGCCAGCACTAGAGCGGGGCTATACAATGAGCAGTTCTTC. As protein: CASTRAGLYNEQFF.

The chain recombines TRBV11-2 with TRBJ1-1, with 7 bases matching TRBD1. V was clipped by 6 bases and J by 5 bases; unmatched bases: 9. CDR1 is SGHAT and CDR2 is FQNNGV in the germline V gene. The CDR3 loop spans 14 amino acids. The CDR3 DNA sequence: TGTGCCAGCAGGAATTACAGGGGAGGTACTGAAGCTTTCTTT. As protein: CASRNYRGGTEAFF.

The genes are TRBV28 and TRBJ2-1, with TRBD2 as a possible D gene (5 bases). Per the germline V gene, CDR1 is MDHEN and CDR2 is SYDVKM. V lost 2 bases, J lost 14 bases, and 10 bases lay in between. The CDR3 sequence is 11 residues long. The CDR3 DNA reads TGTGCCAGCAGTTTAAGCGGAGGCGAGTTCTTC. It is translated as CASSLSGGEFF.

J is TRBJ2-2 and V is TRBV5-1; TRBD2 agrees at 7 bases. The V and J ends lost 2 bases and 2 bases, in that order; junction bases with no gene match: 3. Looked up from germline, CDR1 is SGHRS and CDR2 is YFSETQ. The CDR3 covers 15 residues. Here the CDR3 reads CASSFREANTGELFF. CDR3 nucleotides: TGCGCCAGCAGCTTCCGGGAGGCTAACACCGGGGAGCTGTTTTTT.

The chain has TRBV30 and TRBJ1-6, with TRBD1 matching 8 bases. Germline trimming cut 7 bases from V and 1 base from J; bases unmatched to any gene: 6. Germline lookup yields CDR1 GTSNPN and CDR2 SVGIG (reference sequence). CDR3 length equals 15 residues. CDR3: CAFHRGRSYNSPLHF. The CDR3 DNA sequence: TGTGCCTTCCACAGGGGGAGGTCCTATAATTCACCCCTCCACTTT.

The rearrangement uses TRBV7-3 and TRBJ1-2, with unresolved D. The CDR3 has 12 residues. Per germline, CDR1 SGHTA and CDR2 FQGTGA. V lost 10 bases and J 4 bases, leaving 13 bases between the germline ends. CDR3 DNA sequence: TGTGCCACATCCCGCGTCGGCTATGGCTACACCTTC. Amino acid sequence: CATSRVGYGYTF.

The gene calls are TRBV19 and TRBJ2-5; D might be TRBD1 (6 bases). Germline lookup yields CDR1 LNHDA and CDR2 SQIVND (reference sequence). Trimming removed 6 bases at V and 2 bases at J, with 10 bases between. The CDR3 loop spans 13 amino acids. CDR3 sequence reads: CASRNDRQETQYF. The CDR3 nucleotides read TGTGCCAGTAGGAATGACAGGCAAGAGACCCAGTACTTC. The whole variable domain, remainder taken from reference TRBV19 and TRBJ2-5, is DGGITQSPKYLFRKEGQNVTLSCEQNLNHDAMYWYRQDPGQGLRLIYYSQIVNDFQKGDIAEGYSVSREKKESFPLTVTSAQKNPTAFYLCASRNDRQETQYFGPGTRLLVL.

The rearrangement links TRBV10-3 to TRBJ1-1; 8 bases fit TRBD1. With 0 bases clipped from V and 1 base from J, the junction kept 1 base outside the gene matches. CDR1 and CDR2 (germline): ENHRY, SYGVKD. The CDR3 has 15 residues. The CDR3 reads CAISESGQGNTEAFF. In DNA form, the CDR3 reads TGTGCCATCAGTGAGTCAGGACAGGGGAACACTGAAGCTTTCTTT.

This chain links TRBV19 with TRBJ2-7; D might be TRBD2 (5 bases). The germline V and J ends were trimmed by 5 bases and 6 bases, with 17 bases remaining between them. Germline values: CDR1 LNHDA, CDR2 SQIVND (reference sequence). There are 14 residues in the CDR3. The CDR3 loop reads CASSPVASLGEQYF. The CDR3 DNA reads TGTGCCAGTAGTCCAGTCGCTAGCTTGGGCGAGCAGTACTTC.

The chain joins TRBV4-1 to TRBJ1-1; no firm D call. The CDR3 has 17 residues. Germline V CDR1 and CDR2: MGHRA, YSYEKL. The germline V and J ends were trimmed by 3 bases and 0 bases, with 17 bases remaining between them. The CDR3 sequence: CASSQAARLAMNTEAFF. CDR3 nucleotide sequence: TGCGCCAGCAGCCAGGCCGCCAGGTTGGCGATGAACACTGAAGCTTTCTTT.

The chain is built from TRBV29-1 and TRBJ1-2; 11 nucleotides line up with TRBD1. The CDR3 spans 15 residues. In germline, CDR1 is SQVTM, CDR2 ANQGSEA. The CDR3 nucleotides are TGCAGAGCCGACTTTGGACAGGGGGCTTACTATGGCTACACCTTC. Translated, it gives CRADFGQGAYYGYTF.

The J gene is TRBJ1-5, the V gene TRBV2; 7 positions agree with TRBD1. CDR3 size: 14 residues. Germline-derived CDR1 and CDR2 are SNHLY and FYNNEI. With V trimmed by 6 bases and J by 7 bases, 9 bases remained unmatched. CDR3 nucleotide sequence: TGTGCCAGCAGAGGGGGCAGGGGGAACCAGCCCCAGCATTTT. Protein sequence: CASRGGRGNQPQHF.

The genes are TRBV5-4 and TRBJ1-2, with 10 bases fitting TRBD1. Losses at the gene ends were 4 bases for V and 4 bases for J; bases not matched to a gene: 7. Germline V CDR1 and CDR2: SGHNT, YYREEE (reference sequence). This CDR3 has 15 residues. Here the CDR3 reads CASSPDRGRSYGYTF. In DNA, the CDR3 is TGTGCCAGCAGCCCCGACAGGGGGCGCTCCTATGGCTACACCTTC.

The chain couples TRBV19 to TRBJ1-6, with D hard to call. Germline V lookup: CDR1 LNHDA, CDR2 SQIVND (reference sequence). The CDR3 consists of 13 residues. V was shortened by 6 bases and J by 6 bases, with 9 bases between the two germline ends. The CDR3 protein is CASRIGGNSPLHF. The CDR3 nucleotides read TGTGCCAGTAGGATCGGAGGTAATTCACCCCTCCACTTT.

The chain carries TRBV5-5 and TRBJ1-1; D is possibly TRBD1 (5 bases). Germline loops: CDR1 SGHKS, CDR2 YYEKEE (reference sequence). The CDR3 length is 16 residues. Trimming stripped 1 base from V and 7 bases from J, with 20 bases between. CDR3 amino acids: CASSLSVSTGGDEAFF. The DNA for the CDR3 is TGTGCCAGCAGCTTGTCGGTCTCAACGGGGGGGGATGAAGCTTTCTTT.

V and J are TRBV4-3 and TRBJ1-5; the D is unclear. The germline V and J ends were trimmed by 0 bases and 6 bases, with 6 bases remaining between them. There are 13 residues in the CDR3. The germline V gene encodes CDR1 LGHNA and CDR2 YSLEER. CDR3 sequence reads: CASSQDRVQPQHF. In DNA, the CDR3 is TGCGCCAGCAGCCAAGATCGGGTTCAGCCCCAGCATTTT.

The chain is built from TRBV19 and TRBJ2-3, with D perhaps matching TRBD2 (6 bases). CDR1 and CDR2 from the germline V gene are LNHDA and SQIVND (reference sequence). The CDR3 is 13 amino acids. Deletions cut 5 bases from V and 4 bases from J, with 10 bases between. CDR3 bases: TGTGCCAGTAGTGGTCGGGAGTCAGATACGCAGTATTTT. It yields the protein CASSGRESDTQYF.

V gene TRBV5-1 combines with J gene TRBJ1-2; 8 nucleotides agree with TRBD1. The length of the CDR3 is 16 residues. V shed 0 bases, J shed 2 bases, and the junction held 6 bases outside the gene matches. The germline gives CDR1 SGHRS, CDR2 YFSETQ. The CDR3 region has the DNA TGCGCCAGCAGCTTGGTCGGTCAGGGGGCCAACTATGGCTACACCTTC. It translates to CASSLVGQGANYGYTF.

The CDR3 reads CASSIFEGAETQYF. The DNA of the CDR3 is TGTGCCAGTAGTATATTTGAGGGCGCAGAGACCCAGTACTTC. This chain joins TRBV19 and TRBJ2-5, with D perhaps TRBD2 (5 bases). Germline assignment: CDR1 LNHDA and CDR2 SQIVND (reference sequence). The CDR3 contains 14 residues. V gave up 2 bases and J gave up 4 bases, with 11 bases separating them.

This rearrangement joins TRBV15 to TRBJ1-5, with 7 bases fitting TRBD1. There are 15 residues in the CDR3. Germline loops: CDR1 LNHNV, CDR2 YYDKDF (reference sequence). After removal of 5 bases from V and 7 bases from J, the junction contained 11 bases not matched to a gene. The CDR3: CATSLRAGGHQPQHF. The CDR3 DNA reads as TGTGCCACCAGCCTAAGGGCAGGGGGTCACCAGCCCCAGCATTTT.

This rearrangement joins TRBV30 to TRBJ2-7; 8 bases agree with TRBD1. The CDR3 has 15 residues. Germline values: CDR1 GTSNPN, CDR2 SVGIG (reference sequence). V shed 0 bases and J 1 base; nucleotides not matched to a gene: 5. CDR3 sequence reads: CAWSVDRGWSYEQYF. As DNA, the CDR3 is TGTGCCTGGAGTGTTGACAGGGGTTGGTCCTACGAGCAGTACTTC.

The chain uses TRBV30 and TRBJ1-1; weak D call: TRBD1 (6 bases). Germline V gives CDR1 GTSNPN, CDR2 SVGIG (reference sequence). This CDR3 is 13 amino acids long. Deletions cut 4 bases from V and 1 base from J, with 10 bases between. CDR3 nucleotides: TGTGCCTGGACAAGGGGGGGGAACACTGAAGCTTTCTTT. Translation gives CAWTRGGNTEAFF. The variable domain in full, with the rest retrieved from reference TRBV30 and TRBJ1-1, is SQTIHQWPATLVQPVGSPLSLECTVEGTSNPNLYWYRQAAGRGLQLLFYSVGIGQISSEVPQNLSASRPQDRQFILSSKKLLLSDSGFYLCAWTRGGNTEAFFGQGTRLTVV.

J is TRBJ2-3 and V is TRBV2; 10 positions agree with TRBD2. Germline loops: CDR1 SNHLY, CDR2 FYNNEI. V lost 6 bases, J lost 1 base, and 4 bases stayed unmatched. The CDR3 spans 15 residues. The CDR3 nucleotides read TGTGCCAGCAGAACCGGGACTAGCGGCACAGATACGCAGTATTTT. This translates into CASRTGTSGTDTQYF.

The chain carries TRBV29-1 and TRBJ2-6; TRBD1 aligns across 7 bases. V dropped 4 bases and J dropped 0; count of bases not matched to a gene: 6. This CDR3 spans 16 amino acids. The germline V gene encodes CDR1 SQVTM and CDR2 ANQGSEA. The DNA of the CDR3 is TGCAGCGTTGGCAGGACAGGCCGCTCTGGGGCCAACGTCCTGACTTTC. Its protein product is CSVGRTGRSGANVLTF.

The chain combines TRBV6-1 with TRBJ1-1, with a possible D match to TRBD1 (5 bases). The CDR3 sequence is 14 residues long. V was trimmed by 2 bases and J by 4 bases, leaving 11 bases between them. In germline, CDR1 is MNHNS, CDR2 SASEGT. The CDR3, as DNA: TGTGCCAGCAGTGAAAGGACATCAGGCACTGAAGCTTTCTTT. As protein: CASSERTSGTEAFF.

For the CDR3, the DNA is TGTGCCAGCCTGGGCGACCGGCAAGAGACCCAGTACTTC. Its protein product is CASLGDRQETQYF. The V and J genes are TRBV2 and TRBJ2-5; D unclear. The CDR3 covers 13 residues. The V end was cut by 8 bases, the J end by 2 bases, with 12 bases between. The V gene's germline CDR1 is SNHLY and CDR2 FYNNEI.

V is TRBV10-3 and J is TRBJ2-7; D perhaps matches TRBD1 (5 bases). Germline V gene sequence: CDR1 ENHRY, CDR2 SYGVKD. V was clipped by 2 bases and J by 5 bases, with 13 bases between them. The CDR3 sequence is 14 residues long. CDR3 in DNA: TGTGCCATCAGTGAGGCTGTTGGGGCAGACGAGCAGTACTTC. This gives the protein CAISEAVGADEQYF.

V is TRBV30 and J is TRBJ2-1, with D possibly being TRBD2 (5 bases). Per germline, CDR1 GTSNPN and CDR2 SVGIG (reference sequence). The CDR3 loop spans 14 amino acids. V lost 1 base, J lost 7 bases, and 14 bases lay in between. This chain's CDR3 is CAWSGTRAWNEQFF. Written as DNA, the CDR3 is TGTGCCTGGAGTGGAACTAGGGCTTGGAATGAGCAGTTCTTC.

The CDR3 DNA sequence: TGTGCCAGCAGTCAGGACAGGGTGACAGATACGCAGTATTTT. Its protein is CASSQDRVTDTQYF. The V and J genes are TRBV6-5 and TRBJ2-3; 8 bases match TRBD1. Germline V gene data show CDR1 as MNHEY and CDR2 as SVGAGI. The ends lost 5 bases at V and 3 bases at J; junction bases unmatched: 4. The CDR3 sequence is 14 residues long.

This sequence joins TRBV6-6 and TRBJ1-1; possibly TRBD1 for D (6 bases). This CDR3 contains 15 residues. V was cut by 7 bases and J by 1 base, with 16 bases left in between. The V gene's germline CDR1 is MNHNY and CDR2 SVGAGI (reference sequence). The CDR3 sequence: CASIMGDTENTEAFF. As DNA, the CDR3 is TGTGCCAGCATCATGGGGGACACCGAGAACACTGAAGCTTTCTTT.